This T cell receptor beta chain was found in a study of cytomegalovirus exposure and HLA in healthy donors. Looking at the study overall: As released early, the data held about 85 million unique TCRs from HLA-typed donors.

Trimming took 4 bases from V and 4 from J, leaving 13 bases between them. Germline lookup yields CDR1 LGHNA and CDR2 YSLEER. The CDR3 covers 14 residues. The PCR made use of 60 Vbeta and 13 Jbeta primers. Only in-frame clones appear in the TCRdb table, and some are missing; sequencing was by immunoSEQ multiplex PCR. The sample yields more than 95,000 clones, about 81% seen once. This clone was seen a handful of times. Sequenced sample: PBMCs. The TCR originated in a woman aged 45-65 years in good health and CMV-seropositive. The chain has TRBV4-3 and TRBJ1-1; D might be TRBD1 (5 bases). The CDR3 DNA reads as TGCGCCAGCAGCCTTCGGGACGGGGGCACTGAAGCTTTCTTT. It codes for CASSLRDGGTEAFF.